What follows are 5 T cell receptor beta chains derived from one specimen sequenced in a study of T cell repertoires in aging, cancer and after chemotherapy. TRB rearrangements spanning V, D and J were amplified using mixed TRB-A/B primers. TCRdb re-called the multiplex PCR reads with MiXCR, one entry per CDR3 protein. The sample has approximately 3,000 distinct CDR3 sequences, about 24% seen once. The template was genomic DNA from peripheral blood, not RNA. The sample comprised blood. The source is a human donor with a solid tumor.

In its sample, this clonotype ranks as medium-sized (0.01 to 0.1%). The chain joins TRBV12-3 or TRBV12-4 to TRBJ2-7; maybe TRBD1 (5 bases). This CDR3 has 12 amino acids. The V end was cut by 3 bases, the J end by 5 bases, with 8 bases between. CDR3 sequence: CASSFQGHEQYF. CDR3 DNA: TGTGCCAGCAGTTTCCAGGGTCACGAGCAGTACTTC.

The rearrangement joins TRBV7-6 to TRBJ1-5, with 7 bases aligning to TRBD1. J lost 0 bases, V lost 6 bases, and 8 bases had no gene match. The CDR3 length is 16 residues. The germline V gene encodes CDR1 SGHVS and CDR2 FNYEAQ. CDR3 sequence (DNA): TGTGCCAGCAGTGGAAAGACAGGGATTAGCAATCAGCCCCAGCATTTT. It translates to CASSGKTGISNQPQHF.

Worth noting for this clonotype: Just one base apart from a much larger clone, this may be a read error. The gene calls are TRBV12-3 or TRBV12-4 and TRBJ2-1, with TRBD2 matching 7 bases. V lost 4 bases and J lost 7; bases outside the gene matches: 10. The CDR3 is 15 residues long. In DNA form, the CDR3 reads TGTGCCAGCAGTTGGACTAGAGGGAGAGCAAATGAGCAGTTCTTC. This sequence encodes CASSWTRGRANEQFF.

Relative to its sample, this clonotype is medium-sized. J is TRBJ2-6 and V is TRBV27; unclear D gene. This CDR3 has 16 amino acids. Trimming left V 5 bases short and J 0 bases short, with 11 bases between. Germline CDR1 reads MNHEY; CDR2 reads SMNVEV (reference sequence). The CDR3 loop is CASSPQTYSGANVLTF. The CDR3 bases are TGTGCCAGCAGTCCACAGACTTACTCTGGGGCCAACGTCCTGACTTTC.

About this clonotype: A read error is possible here, since a much larger clone lies one base away. This chain joins TRBV6-5 and TRBJ1-2; 9 bases map to TRBD1. The germline V gene has CDR1 MNHEY and CDR2 SVGAGI. Losses at the gene ends were 5 bases for V and 0 bases for J; bases not matched to a gene: 7. This CDR3 comprises 16 residues. CDR3 DNA: TGTGCCAGCAGTGGACAGGGGTCCCCGGCTAACTATGGCTACACCTTC. Its protein is CASSGQGSPANYGYTF.